This T cell receptor beta chain was found in a study of cytomegalovirus exposure and HLA in healthy donors. J lost 4 bases, V lost 4 bases, and 7 bases had no gene match. Germline V lookup: CDR1 SEHNR, CDR2 FQNEAQ (reference sequence). This CDR3 region has 15 residues. PCR involved 60 Vbeta and 13 Jbeta primers. Repertoires were generated with immunoSEQ multiplex PCR, while TCRdb's copy carries only in-frame clones and drops some. The sample includes about 190,000 clones, around 84% seen only once; the top ten take more than 3%. The receptor's source is a man aged 35 to 55 in good health and CMV-seropositive. V gene TRBV7-9 combines with J gene TRBJ2-5; 9 bases line up with TRBD2. Sequenced input: PBMCs. The CDR3 DNA follows: TGTGCCAGCAGCTCCTCCAAAGCGGGGGGAGAGACCCAGTACTTC. It specifies CASSSSKAGGETQYF.